Below, 8 T cell receptor beta chains from the same sample are listed, as sequenced in a study of T cell responses to AZD1222 COVID-19 vaccine (dated by TCRdb to the early 2020s). This specimen's time point label, interpreted: baseline before first vaccination. The protocol used for the library was the immunoSEQ multiplex PCR assay. TCRdb limited this immuneACCESS table to in-frame rearrangements with V and J called. A share of clones is missing; checked studies link under half to unresolved V genes, and the rest is unexplained. The table for this sample lists about 56,000 clones; around nine tenths of them were counted only once. The ten largest account for over 12% of the sample. The input for sequencing was peripheral blood, taken on day 0 of AZD1222 vaccination. Receptor source: an adult in good health.

The CDR3 DNA reads TGTGCCAGCAGCTTAGCTGGTCGGGGGGCGAGTCAGCCCCAGCATTTT. It encodes CASSLAGRGASQPQHF. The V and J genes are TRBV7-9 and TRBJ1-5, with D possibly being TRBD1 (6 bases). Germline values: CDR1 SEHNR, CDR2 FQNEAQ (reference sequence). This CDR3 is 16 amino acids long. Trimming cost V 0 bases and J 6 bases, with 15 bases left between them.

The gene calls are TRBV19 and TRBJ1-2; no clear D gene. Germline CDR1 is LNHDA and CDR2 is SQIVND (reference sequence). CDR3 size: 15 residues. V lost 0 bases and J 5 bases, leaving 13 bases between the germline ends. As DNA, the CDR3 is TGTGCCAGTAGTATAGATGGGGATACAGCTTATGGCTACACCTTC. It codes for CASSIDGDTAYGYTF.

This clone was picked up one time. DNA of the CDR3: TGTGCCAGCTATGACCAGGGTCGCGGCTATGGCTACACCTTC. Its translation is CASYDQGRGYGYTF. The chain is built from TRBV6-5 and TRBJ1-2; a possible D gene is TRBD1 (5 bases). V shed 8 bases and J shed 4 bases, with 17 bases lying between them. The CDR3 is made up of 14 amino acids. The germline CDR1 and CDR2 sequences are MNHEY and SVGAGI.

The chain couples TRBV5-1 to TRBJ1-1, with D uncertain. Germline assignment: CDR1 SGHRS and CDR2 YFSETQ. Trimming cost V 5 bases and J 7 bases, with 18 bases left between them. The CDR3 is 14 amino acids. The CDR3 is CASSDPGRNGEAFF. CDR3 coding DNA: TGCGCCAGCAGTGATCCCGGGCGGAATGGTGAAGCTTTCTTT.

The CDR3 region has the DNA TGTGCCTGGAGTGAAGGTTGGGGCTACACCTTC. It codes for CAWSEGWGYTF. This chain links TRBV30 with TRBJ1-2; D unresolved. Deletions cut 1 base from V and 8 bases from J, with 8 bases between. Germline CDR1 GTSNPN, CDR2 SVGIG (reference sequence). This CDR3 region has 11 residues.

This clone was picked up a small number of times. The rearrangement uses TRBV10-2 and TRBJ2-2, with 16 bases aligning to TRBD2. Germline loops: CDR1 WSHSY, CDR2 SAAADI. The length of the CDR3 is 19 residues. V dropped 3 bases and J dropped 0; count of bases not matched to a gene: 4. In DNA form, the CDR3 reads TGCGCCAGCAGTGAACCGGGACTAGCGGGAGGGTCGAACACCGGGGAGCTGTTTTTT. Translation gives CASSEPGLAGGSNTGELFF.

This chain joins TRBV9 and TRBJ1-1, with D possibly TRBD1 on 6 matching bases. The germline gives CDR1 SGDLS, CDR2 YYNGEE. This CDR3 is built from 16 residues. Trimming left V 1 base short and J 2 bases short, with 15 bases between. The chain's CDR3 is CASSVRSGAGNTEAFF. For the CDR3, the DNA is TGTGCCAGCAGCGTACGTTCGGGGGCGGGAAACACTGAAGCTTTCTTT.

The J gene is TRBJ1-1, the V gene TRBV11-3; D may be TRBD1 (5 bases). The V gene lost 5 bases and the J gene lost 3 bases, with 13 bases spanning the gap. The CDR3 is 14 residues long. Germline CDR1 SGHNT, CDR2 YENEEA. The CDR3 sequence is CASSGGSGYTEAFF. For the CDR3, the DNA is TGTGCCAGCAGCGGGGGATCTGGGTACACTGAAGCTTTCTTT.